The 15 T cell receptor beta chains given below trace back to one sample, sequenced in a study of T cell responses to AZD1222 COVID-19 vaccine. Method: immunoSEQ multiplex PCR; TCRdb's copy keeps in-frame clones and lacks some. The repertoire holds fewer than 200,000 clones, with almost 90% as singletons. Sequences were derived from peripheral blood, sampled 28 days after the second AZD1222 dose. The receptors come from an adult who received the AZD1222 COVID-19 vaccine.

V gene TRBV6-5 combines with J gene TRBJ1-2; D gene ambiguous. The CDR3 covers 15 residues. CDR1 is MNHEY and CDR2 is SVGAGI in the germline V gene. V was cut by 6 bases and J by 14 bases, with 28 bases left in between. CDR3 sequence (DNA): TGTGCCAGCAGCAACGGAGGAACGGCCGCGATAGCTGGGACCTTC. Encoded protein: CASSNGGTAAIAGTF.

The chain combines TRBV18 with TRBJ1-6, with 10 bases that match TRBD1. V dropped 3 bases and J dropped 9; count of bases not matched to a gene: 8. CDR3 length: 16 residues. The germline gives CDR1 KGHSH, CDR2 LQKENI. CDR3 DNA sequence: TGTGCCAGCTCACCGGTGCGGACAGGGGGAATTTCACCCCTCCACTTT. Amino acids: CASSPVRTGGISPLHF.

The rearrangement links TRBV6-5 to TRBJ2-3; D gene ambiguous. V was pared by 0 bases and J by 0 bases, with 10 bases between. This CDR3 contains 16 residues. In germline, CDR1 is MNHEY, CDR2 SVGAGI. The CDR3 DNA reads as TGTGCCAGCAGTTACTCGGGAACCTTGAGCACAGATACGCAGTATTTT. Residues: CASSYSGTLSTDTQYF.

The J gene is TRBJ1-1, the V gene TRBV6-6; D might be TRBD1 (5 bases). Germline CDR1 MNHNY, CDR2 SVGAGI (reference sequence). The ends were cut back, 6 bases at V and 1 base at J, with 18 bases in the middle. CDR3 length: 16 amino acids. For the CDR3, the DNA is TGTGCCAGCAGGGTCCAGGAGGGGATGGGGAACACTGAAGCTTTCTTT. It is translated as CASRVQEGMGNTEAFF.

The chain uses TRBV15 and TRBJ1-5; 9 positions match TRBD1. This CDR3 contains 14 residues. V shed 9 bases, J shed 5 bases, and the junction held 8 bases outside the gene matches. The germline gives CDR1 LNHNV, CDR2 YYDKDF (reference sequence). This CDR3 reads CATRTGGGYQPQHF. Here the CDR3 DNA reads TGTGCCACGAGAACAGGGGGCGGCTATCAGCCCCAGCATTTT.

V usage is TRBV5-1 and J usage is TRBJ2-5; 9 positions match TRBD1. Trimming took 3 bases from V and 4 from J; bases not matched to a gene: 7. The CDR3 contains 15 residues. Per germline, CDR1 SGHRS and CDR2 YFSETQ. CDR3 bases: TGCGCCAGCAGCTCTCCGGGACAGGGAGGAGAGACCCAGTACTTC. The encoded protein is CASSSPGQGGETQYF.

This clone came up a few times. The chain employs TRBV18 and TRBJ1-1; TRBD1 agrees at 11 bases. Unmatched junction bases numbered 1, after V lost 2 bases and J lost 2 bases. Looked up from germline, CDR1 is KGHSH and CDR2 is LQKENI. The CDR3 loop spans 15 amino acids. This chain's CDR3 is CASSPRTGGNTEAFF. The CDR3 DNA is TGTGCCAGCTCACCAAGGACAGGGGGCAACACTGAAGCTTTCTTT.

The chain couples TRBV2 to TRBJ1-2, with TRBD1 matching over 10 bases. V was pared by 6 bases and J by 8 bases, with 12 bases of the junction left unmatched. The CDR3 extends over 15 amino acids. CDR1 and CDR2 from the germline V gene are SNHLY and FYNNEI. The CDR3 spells CASRWDRGGLGGYTF. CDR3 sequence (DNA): TGTGCCAGCAGATGGGACAGGGGAGGTTTAGGGGGCTACACCTTC.

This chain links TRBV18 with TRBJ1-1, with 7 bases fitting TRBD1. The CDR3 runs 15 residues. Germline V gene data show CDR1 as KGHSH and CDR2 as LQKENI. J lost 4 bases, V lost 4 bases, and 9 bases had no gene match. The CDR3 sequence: CASSLKTGVGTEAFF. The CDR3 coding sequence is TGTGCCAGCTCACTAAAAACAGGGGTGGGCACTGAAGCTTTCTTT. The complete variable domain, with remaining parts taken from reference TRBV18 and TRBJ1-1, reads NAGVMQNPRHLVRRRGQEARLRCSPMKGHSHVYWYRQLPEEGLKFMVYLQKENIIDESGMPKERFSAEFPKEGPSILRIQQVVRGDSAAYFCASSLKTGVGTEAFFGQGTRLTVV.

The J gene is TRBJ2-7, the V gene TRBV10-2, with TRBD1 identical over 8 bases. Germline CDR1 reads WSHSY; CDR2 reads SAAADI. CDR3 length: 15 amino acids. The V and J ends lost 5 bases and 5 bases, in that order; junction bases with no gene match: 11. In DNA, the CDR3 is TGCGCCAGCAGTTCCCTCGGTCAGGGGGCGGACGAGCAGTACTTC. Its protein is CASSSLGQGADEQYF.

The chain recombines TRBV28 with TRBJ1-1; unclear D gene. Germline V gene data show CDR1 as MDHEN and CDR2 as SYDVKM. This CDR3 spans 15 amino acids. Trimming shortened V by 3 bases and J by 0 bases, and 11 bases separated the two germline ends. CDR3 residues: CASSLGGRMNTEAFF. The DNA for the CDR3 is TGTGCCAGCAGTTTGGGTGGGAGGATGAACACTGAAGCTTTCTTT.

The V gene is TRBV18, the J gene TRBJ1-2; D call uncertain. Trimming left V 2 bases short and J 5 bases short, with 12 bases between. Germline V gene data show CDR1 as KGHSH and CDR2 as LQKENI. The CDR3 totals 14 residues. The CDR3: CASSPARVEYGYTF. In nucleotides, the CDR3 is TGTGCCAGCTCACCAGCCCGGGTGGAATATGGCTACACCTTC.

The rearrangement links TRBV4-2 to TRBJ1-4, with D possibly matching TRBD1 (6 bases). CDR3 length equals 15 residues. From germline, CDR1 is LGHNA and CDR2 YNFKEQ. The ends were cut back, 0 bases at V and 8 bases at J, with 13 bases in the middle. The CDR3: CASSQDRAGVEKLFF. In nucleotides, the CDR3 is TGTGCCAGCAGCCAAGATCGGGCAGGGGTAGAAAAACTGTTTTTT.

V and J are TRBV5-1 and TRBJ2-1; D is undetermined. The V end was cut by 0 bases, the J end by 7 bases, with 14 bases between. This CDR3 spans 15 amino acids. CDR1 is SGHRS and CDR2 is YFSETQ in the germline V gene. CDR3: CASSLAGLTQNEQFF. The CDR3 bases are TGCGCCAGCAGCTTGGCCGGTCTAACTCAGAATGAGCAGTTCTTC.

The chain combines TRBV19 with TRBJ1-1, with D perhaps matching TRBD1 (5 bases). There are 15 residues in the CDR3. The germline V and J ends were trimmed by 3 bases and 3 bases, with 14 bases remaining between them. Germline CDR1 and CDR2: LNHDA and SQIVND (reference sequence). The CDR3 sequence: CASSMARVGDTEAFF. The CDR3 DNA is TGTGCCAGTAGTATGGCTCGGGTGGGGGACACTGAAGCTTTCTTT. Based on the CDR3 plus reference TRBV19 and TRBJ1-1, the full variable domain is DGGITQSPKYLFRKEGQNVTLSCEQNLNHDAMYWYRQDPGQGLRLIYYSQIVNDFQKGDIAEGYSVSREKKESFPLTVTSAQKNPTAFYLCASSMARVGDTEAFFGQGTRLTVV.